The entry that follows covers one TCR beta chain sequence. No antigen is known for it. When the RNA was reverse transcribed, random hexamers were used with an input of about 0.5 to 1 ug. In TCRdb, the immunoSEQ multiplex PCR reads were re-called with MiXCR into one record per CDR3 protein. The sample has 55,000 to 75,000 distinct CDR3 sequences; 93% are singletons. These data originate in a study of CD8 T cells in Susac syndrome. Broader study findings: The TCR sequencing and HLA analysis in the study involved a relatively small number of individuals, as the study acknowledged.

V was shortened by 8 bases and J by 0 bases, with 11 bases between the two germline ends. Germline V gives CDR1 MNHEY, CDR2 SVGEGT. This CDR3 has 15 residues. This chain links TRBV6-2 or TRBV6-3 with TRBJ1-6; tentative D call: TRBD1 (5 bases). Sequencing used CD4+ T cells from PBMCs. This TCR derives from a human donor with Susac syndrome. The CDR3 coding sequence is TGTGCCAGCGGGCCTAGGGGCTCCTATAATTCACCCCTCCACTTT. This sequence encodes CASGPRGSYNSPLHF.